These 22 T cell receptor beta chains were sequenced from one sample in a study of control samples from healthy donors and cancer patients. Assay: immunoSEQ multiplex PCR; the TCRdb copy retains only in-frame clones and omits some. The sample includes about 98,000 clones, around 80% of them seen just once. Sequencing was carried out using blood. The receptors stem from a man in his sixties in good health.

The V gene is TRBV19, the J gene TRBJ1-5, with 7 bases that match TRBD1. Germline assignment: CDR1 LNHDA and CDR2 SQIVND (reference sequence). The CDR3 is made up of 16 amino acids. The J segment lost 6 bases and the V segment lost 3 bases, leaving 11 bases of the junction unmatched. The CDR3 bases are TGTGCCAGTAGTATCCCCGCCGACAGGGCAAGTCAGCCCCAGCATTTT. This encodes CASSIPADRASQPQHF.

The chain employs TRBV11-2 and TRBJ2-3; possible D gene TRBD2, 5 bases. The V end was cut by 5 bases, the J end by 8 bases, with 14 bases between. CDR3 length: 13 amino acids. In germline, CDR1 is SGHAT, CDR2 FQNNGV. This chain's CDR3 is CASSQDREGTQYF. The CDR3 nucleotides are TGTGCCAGCAGCCAGGATCGCGAGGGTACGCAGTATTTT. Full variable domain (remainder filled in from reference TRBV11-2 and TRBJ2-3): EAGVAQSPRYKIIEKRQSVAFWCNPISGHATLYWYQQILGQGPKLLIQFQNNGVVDDSQLPKDRFSAERLKGVDSTLKIQPAKLEDSAVYLCASSQDREGTQYFGPGTRLTVL.

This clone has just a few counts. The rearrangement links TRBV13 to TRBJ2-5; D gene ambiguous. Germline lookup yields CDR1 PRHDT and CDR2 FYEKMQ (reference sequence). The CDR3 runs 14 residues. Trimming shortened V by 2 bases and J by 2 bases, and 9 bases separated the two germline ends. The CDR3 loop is CASSLFYGQETQYF. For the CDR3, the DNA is TGTGCCAGCAGCTTATTCTATGGGCAAGAGACCCAGTACTTC.

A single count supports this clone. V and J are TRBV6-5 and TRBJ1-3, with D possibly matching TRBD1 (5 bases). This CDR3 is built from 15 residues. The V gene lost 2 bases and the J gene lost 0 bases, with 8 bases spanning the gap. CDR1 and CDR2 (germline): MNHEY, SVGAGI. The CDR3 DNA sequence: TGTGCCAGCAGTTACGGGGGACTCTCTGGAAACACCATATATTTT. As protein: CASSYGGLSGNTIYF.

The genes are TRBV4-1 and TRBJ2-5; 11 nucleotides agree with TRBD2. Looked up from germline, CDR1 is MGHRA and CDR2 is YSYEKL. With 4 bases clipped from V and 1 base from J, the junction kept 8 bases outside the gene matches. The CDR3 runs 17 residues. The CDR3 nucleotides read TGCGCCAGCAGCCGGTCCCTAGCGGGGGGAATCCAAGAGACCCAGTACTTC. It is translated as CASSRSLAGGIQETQYF.

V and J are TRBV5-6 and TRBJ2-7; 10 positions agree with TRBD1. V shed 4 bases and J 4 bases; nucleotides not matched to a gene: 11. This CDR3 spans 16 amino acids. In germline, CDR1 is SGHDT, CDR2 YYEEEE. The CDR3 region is CASSPRWDRGEYEQYF. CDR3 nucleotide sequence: TGTGCCAGCAGCCCCCGCTGGGACAGGGGCGAGTACGAGCAGTACTTC. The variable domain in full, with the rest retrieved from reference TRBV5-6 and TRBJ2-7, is DAGVTQSPTHLIKTRGQQVTLRCSPKSGHDTVSWYQQALGQGPQFIFQYYEEEERQRGNFPDRFSGHQFPNYSSELNVNALLLGDSALYLCASSPRWDRGEYEQYFGPGTRLTVT.

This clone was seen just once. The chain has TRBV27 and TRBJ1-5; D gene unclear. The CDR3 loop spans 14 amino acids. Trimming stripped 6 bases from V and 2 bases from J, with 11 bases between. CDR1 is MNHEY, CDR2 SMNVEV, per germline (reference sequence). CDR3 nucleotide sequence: TGTGCCAGCAGCCAACCCGGTCGCAATCAGCCCCAGCATTTT. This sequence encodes CASSQPGRNQPQHF.

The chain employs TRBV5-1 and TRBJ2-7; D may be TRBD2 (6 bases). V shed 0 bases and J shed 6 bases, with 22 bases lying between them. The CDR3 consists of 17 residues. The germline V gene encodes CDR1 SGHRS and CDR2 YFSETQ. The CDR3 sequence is CASSLGGRGTSTGEQYF. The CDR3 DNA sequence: TGCGCCAGCAGCTTGGGAGGTCGGGGGACTTCGACTGGCGAGCAGTACTTC.

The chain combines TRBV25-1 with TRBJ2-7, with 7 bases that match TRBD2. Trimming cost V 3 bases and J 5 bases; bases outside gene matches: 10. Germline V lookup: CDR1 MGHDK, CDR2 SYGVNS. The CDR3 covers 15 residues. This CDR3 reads CASSEVWGGSDEQYF. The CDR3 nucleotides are TGTGCCAGCAGTGAGGTTTGGGGGGGTAGCGACGAGCAGTACTTC.

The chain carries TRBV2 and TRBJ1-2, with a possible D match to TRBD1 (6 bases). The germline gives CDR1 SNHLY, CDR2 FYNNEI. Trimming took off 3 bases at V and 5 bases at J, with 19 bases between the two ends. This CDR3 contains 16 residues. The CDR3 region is CASSDFETGQSYGYTF. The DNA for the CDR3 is TGTGCCAGCAGTGATTTCGAGACAGGCCAATCATATGGCTACACCTTC.

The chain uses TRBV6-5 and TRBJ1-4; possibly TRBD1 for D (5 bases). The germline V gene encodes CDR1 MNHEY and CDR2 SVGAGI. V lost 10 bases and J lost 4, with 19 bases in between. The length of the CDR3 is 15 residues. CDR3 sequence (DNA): TGTGCCACTACCCGACAGCCCAAGAGTAATGAAAAACTGTTTTTT. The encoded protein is CATTRQPKSNEKLFF.

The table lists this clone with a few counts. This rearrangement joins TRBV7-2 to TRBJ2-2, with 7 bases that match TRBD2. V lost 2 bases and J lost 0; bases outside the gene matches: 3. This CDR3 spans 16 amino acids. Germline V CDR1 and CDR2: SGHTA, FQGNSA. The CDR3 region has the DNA TGTGCCAGCAGCTTACGACTAGCTGCGAACACCGGGGAGCTGTTTTTT. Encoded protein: CASSLRLAANTGELFF.

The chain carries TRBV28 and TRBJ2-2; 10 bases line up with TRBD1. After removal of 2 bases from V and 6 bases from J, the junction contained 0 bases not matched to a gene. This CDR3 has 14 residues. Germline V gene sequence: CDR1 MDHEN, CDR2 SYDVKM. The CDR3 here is CASSLGTGAGELFF. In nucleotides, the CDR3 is TGTGCCAGCAGTTTAGGGACAGGGGCCGGGGAGCTGTTTTTT.

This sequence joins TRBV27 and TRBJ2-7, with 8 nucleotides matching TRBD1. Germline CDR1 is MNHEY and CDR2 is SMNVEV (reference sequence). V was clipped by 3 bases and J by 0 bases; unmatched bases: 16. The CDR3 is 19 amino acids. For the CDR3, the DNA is TGTGCCAGCAGTTTTTCTCAATTTGGGGGGACAGGTAACTCCTACGAGCAGTACTTC. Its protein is CASSFSQFGGTGNSYEQYF.

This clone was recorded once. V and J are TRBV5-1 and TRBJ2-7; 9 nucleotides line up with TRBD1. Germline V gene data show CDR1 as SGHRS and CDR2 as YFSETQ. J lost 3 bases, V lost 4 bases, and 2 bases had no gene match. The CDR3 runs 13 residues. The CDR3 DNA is TGCGCCAGCAGCAGGGACAGGGACTACGAGCAGTACTTC. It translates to CASSRDRDYEQYF.

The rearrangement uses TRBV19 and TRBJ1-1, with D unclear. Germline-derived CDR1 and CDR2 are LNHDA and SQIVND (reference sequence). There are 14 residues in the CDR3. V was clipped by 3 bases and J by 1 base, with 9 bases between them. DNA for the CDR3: TGTGCCAGTAGTATGAACCCGTCGAACACTGAAGCTTTCTTT. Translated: CASSMNPSNTEAFF.

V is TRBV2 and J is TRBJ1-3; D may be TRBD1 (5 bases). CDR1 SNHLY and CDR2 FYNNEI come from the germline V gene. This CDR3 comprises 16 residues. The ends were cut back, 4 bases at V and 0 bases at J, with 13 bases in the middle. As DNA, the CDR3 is TGTGCCAGCAGTGTTATGGGACGGAGCTCTGGAAACACCATATATTTT. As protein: CASSVMGRSSGNTIYF.

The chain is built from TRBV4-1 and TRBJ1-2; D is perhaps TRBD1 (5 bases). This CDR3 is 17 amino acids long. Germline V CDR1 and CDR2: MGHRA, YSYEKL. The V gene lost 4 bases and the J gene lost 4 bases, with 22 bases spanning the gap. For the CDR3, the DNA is TGCGCCAGCAGCCTTCGCCCCGCCTCGGCAGGGCCCTATGGCTACACCTTC. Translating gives CASSLRPASAGPYGYTF.

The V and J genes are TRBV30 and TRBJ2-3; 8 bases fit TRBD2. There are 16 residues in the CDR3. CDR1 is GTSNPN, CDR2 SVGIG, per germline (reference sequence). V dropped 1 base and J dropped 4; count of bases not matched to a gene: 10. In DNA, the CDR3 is TGTGCCTGGAGTGGGGCAGCGGGAGATAATGCAGATACGCAGTATTTT. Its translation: CAWSGAAGDNADTQYF.

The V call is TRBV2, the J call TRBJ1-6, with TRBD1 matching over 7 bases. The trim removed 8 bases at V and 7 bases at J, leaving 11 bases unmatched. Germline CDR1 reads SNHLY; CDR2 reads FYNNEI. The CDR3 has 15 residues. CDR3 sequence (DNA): TGTGCCAGCGCCAGGGAGGGGGCCTCGAATTCACCCCTCCACTTT. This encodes CASAREGASNSPLHF.

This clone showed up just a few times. CDR3 nucleotide sequence: TGTGCCAGCAGTTTCAGGGGGCGCGCTGAAGCTTTCTTT. It codes for CASSFRGRAEAFF. This sequence joins TRBV12-3 or TRBV12-4 and TRBJ1-1; the match to TRBD1 covers 8 bases. This CDR3 region has 13 residues. The J segment lost 6 bases and the V segment lost 3 bases, leaving 3 bases of the junction unmatched.

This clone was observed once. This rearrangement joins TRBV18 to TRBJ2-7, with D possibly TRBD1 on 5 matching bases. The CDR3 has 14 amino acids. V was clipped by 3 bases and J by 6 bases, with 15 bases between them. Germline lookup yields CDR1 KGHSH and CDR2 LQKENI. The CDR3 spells CASSPTTEAIEQYF. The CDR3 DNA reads TGTGCCAGCTCACCTACGACAGAGGCGATCGAGCAGTACTTC.